The present entry profiles one T cell receptor beta chain with its context. Sequencing used immunoSEQ multiplex PCR; TCRdb keeps in-frame clones, though not all of them. The table lists some 99,000 clones, 95% of them singletons. The data originate from a study of technical replicates of blood from a handful of donors. The V and J ends lost 4 bases and 5 bases respectively, with 15 bases between them. The CDR3 has 13 residues. Germline lookup yields CDR1 SQVTM and CDR2 ANQGSEA. The TCR originated in a human donor in good health. Sequences were obtained from T cells isolated from PBMCs. The chain carries TRBV29-1 and TRBJ2-7; tentative D call: TRBD2 (5 bases). Here the CDR3 reads CSVAPQEVHEQYF. The CDR3 DNA is TGCAGCGTTGCCCCCCAGGAGGTCCACGAGCAGTACTTC.